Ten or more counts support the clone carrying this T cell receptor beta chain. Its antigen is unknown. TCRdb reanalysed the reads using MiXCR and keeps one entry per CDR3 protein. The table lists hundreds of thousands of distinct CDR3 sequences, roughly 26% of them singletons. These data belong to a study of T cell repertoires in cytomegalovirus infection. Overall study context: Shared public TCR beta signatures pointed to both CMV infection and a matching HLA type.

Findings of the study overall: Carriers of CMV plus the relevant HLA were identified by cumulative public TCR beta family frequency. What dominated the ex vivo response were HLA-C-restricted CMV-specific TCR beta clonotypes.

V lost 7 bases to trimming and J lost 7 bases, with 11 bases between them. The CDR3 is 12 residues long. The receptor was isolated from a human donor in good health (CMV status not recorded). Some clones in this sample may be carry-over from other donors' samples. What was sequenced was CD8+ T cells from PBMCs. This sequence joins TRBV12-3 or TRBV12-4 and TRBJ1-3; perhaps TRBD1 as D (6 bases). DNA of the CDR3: TGTGCCAGCACCGGACAGAGTAACACCATATATTTT. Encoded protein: CASTGQSNTIYF.